This TCR beta chain originates from a study of beta chain features in type 1 diabetes. Regarding the study as a whole: Cells expressing TCR highly could be over-represented by cDNA sequencing. In all four CD4+ subsets, TCRB CDR3 length was significantly, moderately reduced in type 1 diabetes.

Sequenced material consisted of expressed TCRB transcripts (all of the isolated RNA was reverse transcribed). Assay used: immunoSEQ multiplex PCR; TCRdb lists only in-frame clones, some missing. The table records around 250,000 clones, approximately 15% of them present only once. Turning to this clone: Antigen unknown. The identical CDR3 is also encoded by other nucleotide sequences in the sample.

CDR3 length equals 12 residues. Germline CDR1 SGDLS, CDR2 YYNGEE. V lost 0 bases, J lost 4 bases, and 3 bases lay in between. Sequenced: naive CD4+ T cells from blood. The TCR originated in a man aged 25-45 years with type 1 diabetes. The chain links TRBV9 to TRBJ2-3; no reliable D call. The CDR3 loop is CASSVAADTQYF. The DNA of the CDR3 is TGTGCCAGCAGCGTAGCCGCAGATACGCAGTATTTT.